This T cell receptor beta chain appears in the sequencing data of a study of cytomegalovirus exposure and HLA in healthy donors. The table lists this clone with a few counts. Its antigen is still unknown. V gave up 2 bases and J gave up 5 bases; unmatched junction bases: 4. The CDR3 covers 14 residues. Germline CDR1 and CDR2: SGHTA and FQGTGA. Amplification used 60 Vbeta primers and 13 Jbeta primers. Here immunoSEQ multiplex PCR was the method, and the copy in TCRdb shows in-frame clones only, minus some. The repertoire holds around 130,000 clones, with about 8% as singletons. Study-wide results and limits: Later analysis reportedly placed an Asian-associated ancestry cluster below the approximately 650-donor mean in N-insertions.

The TCR originated in a woman between 40 and 50 years old in good health and CMV-seropositive. The chain is built from TRBV7-3 and TRBJ2-3; TRBD2 aligns across 7 bases. Sequenced: PBMCs. The CDR3 loop is CASSLVGGKDTQYF. The CDR3 DNA reads as TGTGCCAGCAGCTTAGTCGGGGGGAAAGATACGCAGTATTTT.